This T cell receptor (beta chain) was obtained from a study of T cell responses to AZD1222 COVID-19 vaccine. Here immunoSEQ multiplex PCR was the method, and the copy in TCRdb shows in-frame clones only, minus some. The sample lists around 25,000 clones; around 87% were seen once. Pooled samples include second doses given at about 4 or 12 weeks. The J segment lost 3 bases and the V segment lost 7 bases, leaving 13 bases of the junction unmatched. CDR3 length equals 18 residues. The specimen comprised peripheral blood, sampled 28 days after the second AZD1222 dose. The chain has TRBV23-1 and TRBJ1-5; TRBD1 matches 12 bases. TRBV23-1 is classed as an ORF, of uncertain function. The receptor was derived from an adult who received the AZD1222 COVID-19 vaccine. Here the CDR3 reads CASTPWDRGRGVNQPQHF. The CDR3, as DNA: TGCGCCAGCACCCCTTGGGACAGGGGGCGCGGAGTCAATCAGCCCCAGCATTTT.